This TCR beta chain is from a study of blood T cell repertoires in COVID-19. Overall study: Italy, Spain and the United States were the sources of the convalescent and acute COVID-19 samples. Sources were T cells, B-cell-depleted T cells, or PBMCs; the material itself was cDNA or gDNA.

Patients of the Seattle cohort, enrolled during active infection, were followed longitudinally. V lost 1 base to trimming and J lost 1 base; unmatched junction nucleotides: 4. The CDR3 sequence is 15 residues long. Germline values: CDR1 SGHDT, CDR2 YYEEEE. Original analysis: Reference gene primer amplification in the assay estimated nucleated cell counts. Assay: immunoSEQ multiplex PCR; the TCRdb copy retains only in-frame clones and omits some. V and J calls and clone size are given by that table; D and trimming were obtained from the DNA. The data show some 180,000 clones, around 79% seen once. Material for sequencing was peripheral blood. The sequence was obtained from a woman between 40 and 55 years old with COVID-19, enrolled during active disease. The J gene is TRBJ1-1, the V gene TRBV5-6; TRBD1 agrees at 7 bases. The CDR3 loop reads CASSLTYRGNTEAFF. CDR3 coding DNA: TGTGCCAGCAGCTTGACCTACAGGGGGAACACTGAAGCTTTCTTT.